This TCR beta chain was obtained from a study of regulatory T cells in long-lasting Graves disease. The sample holds many counts of this clonotype. Construction of the TCR beta libraries employed iRepertoire HTBI primers in conjunction with Arm-PCR of CDR3 regions. One entry per CDR3 protein results from TCRdb running MiXCR on the multiplex PCR reads. The sample carries about 200,000 distinct CDR3 sequences, approximately 18% recorded once. The germline CDR1 and CDR2 sequences are SNHLY and FYNNEI. V shed 8 bases and J 4 bases; nucleotides not matched to a gene: 5. This CDR3 spans 14 amino acids. Sample time point: newly diagnosed GD, antithyroid drugs for less than 3 months. Generation of the TCR library employed RNA extracted from PBMCs. A further study also used this sample, focusing on T cells in Graves' hyperthyroidism and ophthalmopathy. As that study records: For Graves' hyperthyroidism to be stable, ophthalmopathy could not progress within 18 months. Newly diagnosed hyperthyroidism, duration under 2 months, in patients aged 18 to 65. HTBI primers were the set used in a first-round RT-PCR of the TCR CDR3.

This specimen was peripheral blood mononuclear cells (PBMCs), taken at new diagnosis, from a patient treated with antithyroid drugs. V usage is TRBV2 and J usage is TRBJ2-2, with TRBD1 identical over 9 bases. The source of this sequence is a woman aged 25-40 years with Graves disease. The CDR3 region is CASGGTGPTGELFF. In nucleotides, the CDR3 is TGTGCCAGCGGGGGGACAGGGCCCACCGGGGAGCTGTTTTTT.